This T cell receptor (beta chain) was profiled in a study of T-cell memory formation after mild COVID-19. This clonotype was picked up many times. From germline, CDR1 is LGHNA and CDR2 YNFKEQ. Trimming took 4 bases from V and 4 from J; bases not matched to a gene: 5. CDR3 size: 15 residues. TCRdb passed the 5' RACE reads through MiXCR, listing each CDR3 protein once. The table has about 600,000 distinct CDR3 sequences, less than 25% seen once; the top ten hold approximately 8.4%. The receptor was derived from an adult woman who had mild COVID-19 (a few samples of this study predate the infection). Cell type and time point are not known. This sequence joins TRBV4-2 and TRBJ2-1; 9 nucleotides agree with TRBD2. The sequencing sample was made of PBMCs or a T cell subset sorted from them (not recorded which). This CDR3 reads CASSLTTSGYNEQFF. The CDR3 DNA reads as TGTGCCAGCAGCCTAACGACTAGCGGTTACAATGAGCAGTTCTTC.